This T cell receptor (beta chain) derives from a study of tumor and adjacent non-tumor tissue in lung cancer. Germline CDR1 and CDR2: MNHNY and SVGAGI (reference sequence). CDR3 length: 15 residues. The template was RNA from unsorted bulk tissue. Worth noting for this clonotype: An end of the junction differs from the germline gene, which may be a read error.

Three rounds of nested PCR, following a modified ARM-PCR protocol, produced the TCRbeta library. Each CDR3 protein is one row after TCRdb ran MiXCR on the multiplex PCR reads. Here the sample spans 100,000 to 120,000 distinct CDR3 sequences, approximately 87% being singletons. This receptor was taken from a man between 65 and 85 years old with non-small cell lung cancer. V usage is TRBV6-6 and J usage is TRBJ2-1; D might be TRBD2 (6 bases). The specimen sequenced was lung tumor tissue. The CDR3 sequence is CTSIMISGPYNEQFF. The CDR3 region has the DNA TGTACCAGCATTATGATTAGCGGCCCTTACAATGAGCAGTTTTTC.